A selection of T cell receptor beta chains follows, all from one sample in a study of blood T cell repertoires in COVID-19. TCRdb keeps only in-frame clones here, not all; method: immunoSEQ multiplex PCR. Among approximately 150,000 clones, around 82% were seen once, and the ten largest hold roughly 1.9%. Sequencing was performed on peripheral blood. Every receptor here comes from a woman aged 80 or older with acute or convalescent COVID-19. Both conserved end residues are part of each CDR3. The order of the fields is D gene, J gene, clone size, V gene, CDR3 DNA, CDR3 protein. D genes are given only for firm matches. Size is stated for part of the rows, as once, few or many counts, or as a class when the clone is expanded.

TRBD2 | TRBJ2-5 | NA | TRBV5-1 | TGCGCCAGCAGTTGGATAGCGGGAGGACAGCAAGAGACCCAGTACTTC | CASSWIAGGQQETQYF
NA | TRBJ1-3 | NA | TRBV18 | TGTGCCAGCTCAACCTTGCAGGGCTCTGGAAACACCATATATTTT | CASSTLQGSGNTIYF
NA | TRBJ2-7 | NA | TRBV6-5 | TGTGCCAGCAGTTACTCGGGCAGCACCTACGAGCAGTACTTC | CASSYSGSTYEQYF
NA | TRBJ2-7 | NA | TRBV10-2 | TGCGCCAGCAGACCAAGGGACTTCTCCTACGAGCAGTACTTC | CASRPRDFSYEQYF
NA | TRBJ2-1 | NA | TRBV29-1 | TGCAGCGTTGAGTTTTTGAGCGATGAGCAGTTCTTC | CSVEFLSDEQFF
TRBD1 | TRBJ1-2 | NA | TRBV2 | TGTGCCACAGAAGGGACAGGTTATGGCTACACCTTC | CATEGTGYGYTF
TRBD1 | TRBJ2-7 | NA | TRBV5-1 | TGCGCCAGCAGCGTATCACCGGGACAGGGCCACGGGCAGTACTTC | CASSVSPGQGHGQYF
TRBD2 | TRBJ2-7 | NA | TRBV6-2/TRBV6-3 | TGTGCCAGCAGTTCTCTAGCGGGAGGAAGTCTCCAGTACTTC | CASSSLAGGSLQYF
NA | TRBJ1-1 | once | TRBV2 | TGTGCCAGCAGCCAGGGTTCGTCGAACACTGAAGCTTTCTTT | CASSQGSSNTEAFF
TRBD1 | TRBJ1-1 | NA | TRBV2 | TGTGCCAGCAGCGTACAGGGGCCGAGTGAAGCTTTCTTT | CASSVQGPSEAFF
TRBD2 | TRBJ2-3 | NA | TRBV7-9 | TGTGCCAGCAGCTTAGGCGGGAGTAGGACAGATACGCAGTATTTT | CASSLGGSRTDTQYF
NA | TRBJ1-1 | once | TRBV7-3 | TGTGCCAGCAGCTTAGGGGCCCACACTGAAGCTTTCTTT | CASSLGAHTEAFF
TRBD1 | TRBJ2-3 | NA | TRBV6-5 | TGTGCCAGCAGTTACGAGGGGGCCGATACGCAGTATTTT | CASSYEGADTQYF
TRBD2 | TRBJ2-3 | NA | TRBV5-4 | TGTGCCAGCAGCTTGAAGTTACTAGCGTCAGCCACAGATACGCAGTATTTT | CASSLKLLASATDTQYF
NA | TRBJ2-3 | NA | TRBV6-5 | TGTGCCAGCAGGCCACTAGCCTCGGATACGCAGTATTTT | CASRPLASDTQYF
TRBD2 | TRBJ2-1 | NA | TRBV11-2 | TGTGCCAGCAGCAGCCCGACTAGCGGGGGGGACTACCGCTACAATGAGCAGTTCTTC | CASSSPTSGGDYRYNEQFF
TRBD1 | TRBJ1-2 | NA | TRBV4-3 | TGCGCCAGCAGGAAGGACAGGGTTGATGGCTACACCTTC | CASRKDRVDGYTF
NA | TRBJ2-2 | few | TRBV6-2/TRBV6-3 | TGTGCCAGCAGCCAGGGGGGGGTTACCACCGGGGAGCTGTTTTTT | CASSQGGVTTGELFF
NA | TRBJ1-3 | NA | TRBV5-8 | TGTGCCAGCAGCTTGGTTGCGGCGAGCTCTGGAAACACCATATATTTT | CASSLVAASSGNTIYF
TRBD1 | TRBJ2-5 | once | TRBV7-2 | TGTGCCAGCAGCCCAAGGCCGGACAGGGGGTTAGGAGAGACCCAGTACTTC | CASSPRPDRGLGETQYF
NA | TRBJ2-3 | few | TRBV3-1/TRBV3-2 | TGTGCCAGCAGCCCCCAATCTCCGACAGTTAGCACAGATACGCAGTATTTT | CASSPQSPTVSTDTQYF
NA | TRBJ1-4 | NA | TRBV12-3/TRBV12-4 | TGTGCCAGCAGTTTATTACAGGGCGAAAAACTGTTTTTT | CASSLLQGEKLFF
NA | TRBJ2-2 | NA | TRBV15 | TGTGCCACCAGCAGGTCGAGCGGAGACTACACCGGGGAGCTGTTTTTT | CATSRSSGDYTGELFF
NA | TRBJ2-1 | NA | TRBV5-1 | TGCGCCAGCAGCTCCTTGTCCGTGGCGGGCTCCTACAATGAGCAGTTCTTC | CASSSLSVAGSYNEQFF
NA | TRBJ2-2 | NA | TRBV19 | TGTGCCAGTAGTCCCAGGGCCCCAGGCGCGAACACCGGGGAGCTGTTTTTT | CASSPRAPGANTGELFF
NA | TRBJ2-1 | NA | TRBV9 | TGTGCCAGCAGCGTAGTAGGGAGCGGAGGGGACAATGAGCAGTTCTTC | CASSVVGSGGDNEQFF
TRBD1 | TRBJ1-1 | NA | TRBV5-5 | TGTGCCAGCACCCGATCGGGGACAGGGGTTGGGAACACTGAAGCTTTCTTT | CASTRSGTGVGNTEAFF
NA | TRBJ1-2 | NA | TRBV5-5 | TGTGCCAGCAGTGCAAACTGGGCACCGACTAACTATGGCTACACCTTC | CASSANWAPTNYGYTF
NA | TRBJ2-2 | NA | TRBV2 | TGTGCCAGGGGGCTGAACAGGGTCGGGGAGCTGTTTTTT | CARGLNRVGELFF
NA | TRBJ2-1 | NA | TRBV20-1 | TGCAGTGCCCCCCGGTCCCATGAGCAGTTCTTC | CSAPRSHEQFF
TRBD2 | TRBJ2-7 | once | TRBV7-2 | TGTGCCAGCAGCCCCCCCCCTCCGGGGGGCTACGAGCAGTACTTC | CASSPPPPGGYEQYF
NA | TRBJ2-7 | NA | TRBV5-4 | TGTGCCAGCAGCTTGCAGGAGGGTGTCTACGAGCAGTACTTC | CASSLQEGVYEQYF
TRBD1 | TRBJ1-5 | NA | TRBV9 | TGTGCCAGCAGCGGAACCGGGACAGGGGTTGGGCCCCAGCATTTT | CASSGTGTGVGPQHF
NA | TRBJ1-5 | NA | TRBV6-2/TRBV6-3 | TGTGCCAGCAGTTACTCGATCTCAGGGGTAAGTCAGCCCCAGCATTTT | CASSYSISGVSQPQHF
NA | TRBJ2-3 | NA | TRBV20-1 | TGCAGTGCTAGTGACCCTAGCGCGTCCACAGATACGCAGTATTTT | CSASDPSASTDTQYF
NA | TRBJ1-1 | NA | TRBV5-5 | TGTGCCAGCAGCCATCTCGGTGGGGGGGGCACTGAAGCTTTCTTT | CASSHLGGGGTEAFF
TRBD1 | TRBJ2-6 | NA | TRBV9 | TGTGCCAGCAGCGTCCTTGGACAGGTGGGCTCTGGGGCCAACGTCCTGACTTTC | CASSVLGQVGSGANVLTF
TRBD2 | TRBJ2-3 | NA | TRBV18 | TGTGCCAGCTCACCTCGTAGCGGGATTGGCACAGATACGCAGTATTTT | CASSPRSGIGTDTQYF
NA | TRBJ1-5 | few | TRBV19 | TGTGCCAGTAATTCCCGGCCTGAGGCAAATCAGCCCCAGCATTTT | CASNSRPEANQPQHF
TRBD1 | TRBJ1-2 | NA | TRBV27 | TGTGCCAGCAGTCCAGGGCGAGGGGGCGTAGTCTATGGCTACACCTTC | CASSPGRGGVVYGYTF
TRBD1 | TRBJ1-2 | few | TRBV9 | TGTGCCAGCAACCAGCTTCCGGGACAGGGGGACTACACCTTC | CASNQLPGQGDYTF
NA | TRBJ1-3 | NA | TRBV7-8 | TGTGCCAGCAGCCTGGACGGACTGCGTGGAAACACCATATATTTT | CASSLDGLRGNTIYF
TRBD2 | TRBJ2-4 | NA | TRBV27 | TGTGCCAGTAAAATCCTAGCGGGGGGGCCGGGCATTCAGTACTTC | CASKILAGGPGIQYF
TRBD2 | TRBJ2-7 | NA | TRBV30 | TGTGCCTGGAGTTTTGGCGGGAGTTACGAGCAGTACTTC | CAWSFGGSYEQYF